This TCR beta chain was obtained from a study of graft-versus-host responses after intestinal transplantation. Produced via immunoSEQ multiplex PCR; TCRdb's table is partial and in-frame only. The data hold fewer than 25,000 clones, with approximately 85% observed a single time. In germline, CDR1 is LNHDA, CDR2 SQIVND (reference sequence). This CDR3 has 13 residues. The V gene lost 1 base and the J gene lost 5 bases, with 9 bases spanning the gap. This clonotype was obtained from a human patient who received an intestinal transplant, so some T cells may come from the graft donor. The V gene is TRBV19, the J gene TRBJ2-7; D is unclear. Material: PBMCs, obtained just over 450 days after intestinal transplant. The DNA of the CDR3 is TGTGCCAGTAGTATAGTTAGTGGGGACGAGCAGTACTTC. It specifies CASSIVSGDEQYF.